This TCR beta chain derives from a study of T cell responses to AZD1222 COVID-19 vaccine. Overall study findings and caveats: Reportedly, close to half of spike-specific TCRs are directed against unmutated variant regions. The sample set comprised mostly white British donors with more females, and clonal diversity was possibly underestimated. Seropositive AZD1222 recipients at baseline numbered only 5 to 7.

The table came from immunoSEQ multiplex PCR; TCRdb's copy has only in-frame clones and leaves some out. The sample includes approximately 80,000 clones, around 82% of them seen just once. About this clone itself: Its matching antigen is unknown.

Trimming stripped 2 bases from V and 2 bases from J, with 7 bases between. The CDR3 sequence is 13 residues long. This sequence joins TRBV5-3 and TRBJ1-2; no firm D call. TRBV5-3 is an open reading frame whose function is uncertain. The clonotype was recovered from an adult in good health. Sample: peripheral blood, taken on day 0 of AZD1222 vaccination. The chain's CDR3 is CARSLEGNYGYTF. In DNA, the CDR3 is TGTGCCAGAAGCTTAGAGGGCAACTATGGCTACACCTTC.